This passage covers 24 T cell receptor beta chains from one sample sequenced in a study of response to subunit inactivated influenza vaccine. TCRdb re-called the RT-PCR reads through MiXCR, storing one row per CDR3 protein. This sample has about 650,000 distinct CDR3 sequences, with 15% to 18% found just once. Source: PBMCs from blood, taken about 11 days after vaccination. Every receptor here comes from a man in his fifties or sixties who received an inactivated influenza vaccine.

The chain carries TRBV20-1 and TRBJ2-5; a weak D match, TRBD2 (5 bases). V lost 2 bases, J lost 6 bases, and 22 bases lay in between. Germline V lookup: CDR1 DFQATT, CDR2 SNEGSKA (reference sequence). CDR3 length equals 16 residues. CDR3 region: CSARPNIYSGMKTQYF. The CDR3, as DNA: TGCAGTGCTAGACCTAACATCTACTCGGGGATGAAGACCCAGTACTTC.

In its sample, this clonotype was seen a few times. The chain combines TRBV7-2 with TRBJ2-5; maybe TRBD2 (7 bases). Looked up from germline, CDR1 is SGHTA and CDR2 is FQGNSA. The CDR3 runs to 15 residues. Trimming took off 5 bases at V and 4 bases at J, with 17 bases between the two ends. CDR3 protein: CASSRTGRVLETQYF. For the CDR3, the DNA is TGTGCCAGCAGCCGAACAGGGAGGGTTCTAGAGACCCAGTACTTC.

This clonotype showed up many times. Here the CDR3 DNA reads TGTGCCAGCAAACAGGGGCCGAATCAGCCCCAGCATTTT. Protein: CASKQGPNQPQHF. This sequence joins TRBV6-6 and TRBJ1-5; 7 bases are a match to TRBD1. The V gene end was trimmed by 7 bases and the J gene end by 4 bases; junction bases not matched to a gene: 4. There are 13 residues in the CDR3. Germline V gives CDR1 MNHNY, CDR2 SVGAGI (reference sequence).

The chain uses TRBV29-1 and TRBJ2-3; 7 bases fit TRBD1. This CDR3 comprises 13 residues. The germline CDR1 and CDR2 sequences are SQVTM and ANQGSEA. Trimming at V came to 7 bases and at J to 2 bases, leaving 6 bases not matched to a gene. CDR3 protein: CSAGQVLTDTQYF. The CDR3 DNA is TGCAGCGCAGGACAGGTTCTCACAGATACGCAGTATTTT.

This clonotype was counted a few times. The chain couples TRBV5-4 to TRBJ2-3, with 7 bases lining up with TRBD1. Germline V lookup: CDR1 SGHNT, CDR2 YYREEE (reference sequence). The CDR3 spans 14 residues. With V trimmed by 4 bases and J by 12 bases, 14 bases remained unmatched. The CDR3 sequence: CASSVDRVARSQYF. The CDR3 region has the DNA TGTGCCAGCAGCGTAGACAGGGTCGCCAGGTCACAGTATTTT.

The gene calls are TRBV2 and TRBJ2-1; D may be TRBD2 (6 bases). V lost 7 bases and J 4 bases, leaving 14 bases between the germline ends. There are 14 residues in the CDR3. Germline CDR1 reads SNHLY; CDR2 reads FYNNEI. Here the CDR3 DNA reads TGTGCCAGCAAGACTAGGGCCTCGTACAATGAGCAGTTCTTC. It encodes CASKTRASYNEQFF.

At least ten counts were recorded for this clonotype. The chain couples TRBV20-1 to TRBJ2-1, with D hard to call. V lost 1 base and J lost 5, with 12 bases in between. Germline V lookup: CDR1 DFQATT, CDR2 SNEGSKA (reference sequence). The CDR3 extends over 14 amino acids. The DNA of the CDR3 is TGCAGTGCTAGAGCTACTCCAGGCGACAATGAGCAGTTCTTC. Amino acids: CSARATPGDNEQFF.

The genes are TRBV9 and TRBJ1-6; unclear D gene. This CDR3 is built from 17 residues. The germline V gene encodes CDR1 SGDLS and CDR2 YYNGEE. V lost 4 bases to trimming and J lost 7 bases, with 21 bases between them. In DNA, the CDR3 is TGTGCCAGCAGCTCTCAAGAATTCCAGACGGGGAATTCACCCCTCCACTTT. Translated: CASSSQEFQTGNSPLHF. The whole variable domain, remainder taken from reference TRBV9 and TRBJ1-6, is DSGVTQTPKHLITATGQRVTLRCSPRSGDLSVYWYQQSLDQGLQFLIQYYNGEERAKGNILERFSAQQFPDLHSELNLSSLELGDSALYFCASSSQEFQTGNSPLHFGNGTRLTVT.

This clonotype came up a few times. The J gene is TRBJ1-3, the V gene TRBV12-3 or TRBV12-4, with unresolved D. The V gene lost 1 base and the J gene lost 0 bases, with 7 bases spanning the gap. The CDR3 is 15 residues long. This CDR3 reads CASSLEQFSGNTIYF. The CDR3 DNA is TGTGCCAGCAGTTTAGAACAGTTCTCTGGAAACACCATATATTTT.

This clonotype has more than one count but fewer than ten. The gene calls are TRBV7-9 and TRBJ2-1; 9 positions match TRBD2. V was clipped by 1 base and J by 5 bases; unmatched bases: 6. CDR1 is SEHNR, CDR2 FQNEAQ, per germline (reference sequence). This CDR3 comprises 16 residues. The CDR3 protein is CASSLVSSGNNNEQFF. CDR3 DNA: TGTGCCAGCAGCTTAGTATCTAGCGGGAATAACAATGAGCAGTTCTTC.

This clonotype has only a few counts. CDR3: CATGEVAETQYF. The CDR3, as DNA: TGTGCCACCGGCGAGGTGGCAGAGACCCAGTACTTC. The chain is built from TRBV5-4 and TRBJ2-5; D unresolved. Germline V gene data show CDR1 as SGHNT and CDR2 as YYREEE (reference sequence). The CDR3 totals 12 residues. V was pared by 9 bases and J by 4 bases, with 13 bases between.

There are many counts of this clonotype. The V and J genes are TRBV5-5 and TRBJ1-1; no definite D call. The CDR3 consists of 15 residues. V was cut by 0 bases and J by 11 bases, with 20 bases left in between. Germline assignment: CDR1 SGHKS and CDR2 YYEKEE (reference sequence). Here the CDR3 reads CASSLVGGPTAGAFF. Written as DNA, the CDR3 is TGTGCCAGCAGCTTGGTTGGCGGACCCACCGCCGGGGCTTTCTTT. Using reference TRBV5-5 and TRBJ1-1 for the parts outside the CDR3, the full variable domain is DAGVTQSPTHLIKTRGQQVTLRCSPISGHKSVSWYQQVLGQGPQFIFQYYEKEERGRGNFPDRFSARQFPNYSSELNVNALLLGDSALYLCASSLVGGPTAGAFFGQGTRLTVV.

V gene TRBV11-2 combines with J gene TRBJ1-3; D call uncertain. The CDR3 contains 14 residues. Germline V CDR1 and CDR2: SGHAT, FQNNGV. V was cut by 5 bases and J by 0 bases, with 8 bases left in between. The CDR3 reads CASSRDNSGNTIYF. CDR3 coding DNA: TGTGCCAGCAGCCGAGATAACTCTGGAAACACCATATATTTT.

This clonotype came up a few times. The rearrangement uses TRBV12-3 or TRBV12-4 and TRBJ1-4; 9 bases line up with TRBD1. This CDR3 region has 14 residues. J was trimmed by 13 bases and V by 5 bases; bases with no gene match: 11. Here the CDR3 DNA reads TGTGCCAGCAGTGGGACAGGGCTATGGGGGGGACTGTTTTTT. This translates into CASSGTGLWGGLFF.

J is TRBJ2-3 and V is TRBV19; 7 nucleotides match TRBD2. There are 14 residues in the CDR3. After removal of 5 bases from V and 7 bases from J, the junction contained 9 bases not matched to a gene. The germline CDR1 and CDR2 sequences are LNHDA and SQIVND (reference sequence). The chain's CDR3 is CASSRGVGGNTQYF. As DNA, the CDR3 is TGTGCCAGTAGTCGGGGGGTTGGGGGAAATACGCAGTATTTT.

The V and J genes are TRBV7-3 and TRBJ2-1, with 11 bases identical to TRBD1. The length of the CDR3 is 14 residues. In germline, CDR1 is SGHTA, CDR2 FQGTGA. V was clipped by 5 bases and J by 8 bases; unmatched bases: 5. CDR3: CASSQWDRGYEQFF. The CDR3 nucleotides are TGTGCCAGCAGCCAGTGGGACAGGGGGTATGAGCAGTTCTTC.

This chain connects TRBV7-2 to TRBJ2-4; tentative D call: TRBD2 (6 bases). CDR1 SGHTA and CDR2 FQGNSA come from the germline V gene. The length of the CDR3 is 13 residues. The V end lost 1 base, the J end lost 11 bases, and 12 bases lay between the germline ends. This chain's CDR3 is CASSLGTREVQYF. The CDR3 DNA reads as TGTGCCAGCAGCTTAGGAACTAGGGAGGTTCAGTACTTC.

The chain is built from TRBV3-1 and TRBJ2-5; maybe TRBD2 (6 bases). This CDR3 has 16 residues. Germline V gene data show CDR1 as LGHDT and CDR2 as YNNKEL (reference sequence). Between the trimmed V and J ends, which lost 4 bases and 1 base, there was a span of 16 bases. The CDR3 DNA reads as TGTGCCAGCAGCCCCGAGGGGAGGAACTTCCAAGAGACCCAGTACTTC. It yields the protein CASSPEGRNFQETQYF.

The CDR3 DNA reads as TGCGCCAGCAGCTCGGCTAGCGGGAGCACCTACAATGAGCAGTTCTTC. Residues: CASSSASGSTYNEQFF. The chain combines TRBV5-1 with TRBJ2-1; 10 bases map to TRBD2. V shed 3 bases and J 2 bases; nucleotides not matched to a gene: 5. This CDR3 comprises 16 residues. The germline gives CDR1 SGHRS, CDR2 YFSETQ.

In its sample, this clonotype was seen a few times. This sequence joins TRBV10-3 and TRBJ2-5; 7 bases are shared with TRBD1. The CDR3 sequence is 12 residues long. Germline-derived CDR1 and CDR2 are ENHRY and SYGVKD. V was pared by 10 bases and J by 5 bases, with 7 bases of the junction left unmatched. The CDR3 sequence is CATTGAQETQYF. CDR3 coding DNA: TGTGCCACCACAGGGGCACAGGAGACCCAGTACTTC.

Notes on this clonotype: At one end, the junction sequence differs from germline, possibly due to a read error. This chain links TRBV7-2 with TRBJ2-5; 8 bases agree with TRBD2. Germline V CDR1 and CDR2: SGHTA, FQGNSA. CDR3 length: 15 amino acids. In nucleotides, the CDR3 is TGTGCCATCAGCTGGGATAGCGGGGCTGGAGAGACCCAGTACTTC. It codes for CAISWDSGAGETQYF.

The CDR3 sequence: CSARDTEGLNYGYTF. The CDR3 DNA reads TGCAGTGCTAGAGATACGGAGGGGTTGAACTATGGCTACACCTTC. The chain carries TRBV20-1 and TRBJ1-2; D is possibly TRBD1 (5 bases). The germline gives CDR1 DFQATT, CDR2 SNEGSKA (reference sequence). The CDR3 has 15 amino acids. V was shortened by 0 bases and J by 2 bases, with 13 bases between the two germline ends.

This clonotype was seen ten or more times. The chain couples TRBV6-2 or TRBV6-3 to TRBJ2-2, with D hard to call. Germline V gene sequence: CDR1 MNHEY, CDR2 SVGEGT. This CDR3 is 11 amino acids long. Trimming shortened V by 8 bases and J by 4 bases, and 5 bases separated the two germline ends. CDR3 DNA sequence: TGTGCCAGCCTTAGCACCGGGGAGCTGTTTTTT. It translates to CASLSTGELFF.

This clonotype was counted a few times. The V and J genes are TRBV24-1 and TRBJ2-5, with TRBD1 identical over 8 bases. V lost 0 bases to trimming and J lost 5 bases; unmatched junction nucleotides: 4. The CDR3 runs to 15 residues. Germline values: CDR1 KGHDR, CDR2 SFDVKD. CDR3: CATSDLDRGRETQYF. Here the CDR3 DNA reads TGTGCCACCAGTGATTTGGACAGGGGCCGCGAGACCCAGTACTTC.